This is a list of T cell receptor beta chains from one sample in a study of T-cell reconstitution after alpha-beta-depleted transplantation in children. TCRdb passed the PCR reads through MiXCR, listing each CDR3 protein once. The sample records about 640,000 distinct CDR3 sequences, roughly 17% being singletons. This specimen consisted of PBMCs from the stem cell graft donor, obtained from the stem cell graft. These receptors all come from a human donor who donated a stem cell graft to a child with acute myeloid leukemia. The CDR3 runs from the conserved cysteine through the conserved F or W. A D gene is named only where the DNA matches it firmly. For some rows the clone size is stated as once, few or many, or as a class when expanded; others skip it.

size	D	V	J	DNA	CDR3
many	TRBD1	TRBV20-1	TRBJ2-7	TGCAGTGCTAGAGGTCGGCGGTCAGGGGGTCGGTACGAGCAGTACTTC	CSARGRRSGGRYEQYF
many	-	TRBV7-9	TRBJ1-3	TGTGCCAGCACTTCAGGGAAGGTCTCTGGAAACACCATATATTTT	CASTSGKVSGNTIYF
-	-	TRBV27	TRBJ2-1	TGTGCCAGCAGTTTATCCGATGGGTATGAGCAGTTCTTC	CASSLSDGYEQFF
-	TRBD2	TRBV13	TRBJ2-1	TGTGCCAGCAAACTAGCGGACTCCTACAATGAGCAGTTCTTC	CASKLADSYNEQFF
few	-	TRBV4-3	TRBJ2-6	TGCGCCAGCAGCCAAACCTTCCAAGAGAGCTCTGGGGCCAACGTCCTGACTTTC	CASSQTFQESSGANVLTF
few	-	TRBV12-3/TRBV12-4	TRBJ2-1	TGTGCCAGCGGCGACCTCCCCTCCTACAATGAGCAGTTCTTC	CASGDLPSYNEQFF
many	-	TRBV20-1	TRBJ1-5	TGCAGTGCTTTTAAGGGGAAACATCAGCCCCAGCATTTT	CSAFKGKHQPQHF
-	-	TRBV9	TRBJ1-5	TGTGCCAGCAGCGTAGAGGCGGATTATCAGCCCCAGCATTTT	CASSVEADYQPQHF
-	TRBD1	TRBV30	TRBJ2-7	TGTGCCTGGAGTGTAAAGGGGGCGAGATCCTACGAGCAGTACTTC	CAWSVKGARSYEQYF
few	TRBD2	TRBV7-8	TRBJ2-5	TGTGCCAGCAGCCCGCGCACTAGCGGGGACCAAGAGACCCAGTACTTC	CASSPRTSGDQETQYF
few	-	TRBV21-1	TRBJ1-5	TGTGCCAGCAGCAGATACAGTCAGCCCCAGCATTTT	CASSRYSQPQHF
many	TRBD2	TRBV20-1	TRBJ2-1	TGCAGTGCTAGAGAGGGGACTAGCGGGAGTAATGAGCAGTTCTTC	CSAREGTSGSNEQFF
many	-	TRBV20-1	TRBJ1-2	TGCAGTGCTAGAGGTAGCGGGGATGGCTACACCTTC	CSARGSGDGYTF
few	-	TRBV4-3	TRBJ2-5	TGCGCCAGCAGCCAAGAATCGACATTCGGTCCAGAGACCCAGTACTTC	CASSQESTFGPETQYF
many	-	TRBV20-1	TRBJ2-2	TGCAGTGCTAGAGATTCCGAGGGCACCGGGGAGCTGTTTTTT	CSARDSEGTGELFF
-	-	TRBV5-1	TRBJ2-6	TGCGCCAGCAGCTCCCCCCAAGGAGCAGAAGGGGCCAACGTCCTGACTTTC	CASSSPQGAEGANVLTF
-	TRBD2	TRBV7-9	TRBJ2-3	TGTGCCAGCAGCCCCCGGGGGGGGCTGGCAGATACGCAGTATTTT	CASSPRGGLADTQYF
-	-	TRBV27	TRBJ2-5	TGTGCCAGCAGCTTAAACCGGGACTTTCAAGAGACCCAGTACTTC	CASSLNRDFQETQYF